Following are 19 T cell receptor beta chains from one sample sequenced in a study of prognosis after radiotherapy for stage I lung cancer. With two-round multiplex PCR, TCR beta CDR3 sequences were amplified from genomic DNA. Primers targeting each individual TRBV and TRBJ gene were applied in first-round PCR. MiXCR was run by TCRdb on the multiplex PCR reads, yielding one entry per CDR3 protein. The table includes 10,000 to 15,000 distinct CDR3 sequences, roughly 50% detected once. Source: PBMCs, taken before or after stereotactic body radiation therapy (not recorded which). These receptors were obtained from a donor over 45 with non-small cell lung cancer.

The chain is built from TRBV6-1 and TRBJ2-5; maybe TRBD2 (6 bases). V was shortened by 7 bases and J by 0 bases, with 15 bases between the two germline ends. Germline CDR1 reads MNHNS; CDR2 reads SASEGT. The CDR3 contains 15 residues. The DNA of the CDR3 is TGTGCCAGCATAGCACGGGGGATTTACCAAGAGACCCAGTACTTC. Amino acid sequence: CASIARGIYQETQYF.

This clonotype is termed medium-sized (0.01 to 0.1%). In DNA, the CDR3 is TGCAGTGCTAGAGTAGGAGACATGAACACTGAAGCTTTCTTT. Translated: CSARVGDMNTEAFF. This chain connects TRBV20-1 to TRBJ1-1; D remains unclear. CDR3 length: 14 residues. The V and J ends lost 1 base and 0 bases respectively, with 9 bases between them. CDR1 DFQATT and CDR2 SNEGSKA come from the germline V gene (reference sequence).

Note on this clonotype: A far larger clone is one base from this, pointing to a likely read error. The CDR3: CAGGGWQVHSGANVLIF. CDR3 coding DNA: TGTGCCGGAGGAGGATGGCAGGTCCACTCTGGGGCCAACGTCCTGATTTTC. The chain has TRBV6-5 and TRBJ2-6; tentatively, D is TRBD1 or TRBD2 (5 bases each). The V gene's germline CDR1 is MNHEY and CDR2 SVGAGI. The length of the CDR3 is 17 residues.

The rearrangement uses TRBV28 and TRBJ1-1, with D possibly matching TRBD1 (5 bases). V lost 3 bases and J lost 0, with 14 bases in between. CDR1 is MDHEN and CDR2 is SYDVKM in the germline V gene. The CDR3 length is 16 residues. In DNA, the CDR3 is TGTGCCAGCAGTTTGAAGGGGCCGGACATGAACACTGAAGCTTTCTTT. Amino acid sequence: CASSLKGPDMNTEAFF.

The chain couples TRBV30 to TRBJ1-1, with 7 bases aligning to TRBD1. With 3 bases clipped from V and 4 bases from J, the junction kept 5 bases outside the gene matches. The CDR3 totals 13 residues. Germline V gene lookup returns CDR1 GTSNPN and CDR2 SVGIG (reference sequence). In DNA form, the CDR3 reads TGTGCCTGGAGACGGACAGGCAGCACTGAAGCTTTCTTT. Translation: CAWRRTGSTEAFF.

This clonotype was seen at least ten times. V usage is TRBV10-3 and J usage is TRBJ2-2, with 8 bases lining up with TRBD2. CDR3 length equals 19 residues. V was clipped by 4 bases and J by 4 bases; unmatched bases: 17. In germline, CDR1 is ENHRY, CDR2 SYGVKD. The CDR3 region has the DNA TGTGCCATCAGTGGGGGGCGGGGTAGCGGGATCCGCACCACCGGGGAGCTGTTTTTT. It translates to CAISGGRGSGIRTTGELFF.

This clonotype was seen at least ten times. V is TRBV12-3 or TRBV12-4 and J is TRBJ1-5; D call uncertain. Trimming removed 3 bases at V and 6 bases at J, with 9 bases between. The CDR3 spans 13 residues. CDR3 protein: CASSFSFGQPQHF. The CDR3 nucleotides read TGTGCCAGCAGTTTTAGTTTCGGTCAGCCCCAGCATTTT.

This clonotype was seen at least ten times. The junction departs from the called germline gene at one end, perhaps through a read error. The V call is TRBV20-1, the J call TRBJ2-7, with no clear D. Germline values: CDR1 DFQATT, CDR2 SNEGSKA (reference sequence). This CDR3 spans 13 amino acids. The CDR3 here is CSVRVPASYEQYF. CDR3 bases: TGCAGTGTTAGAGTACCAGCCTCCTACGAGCAGTACTTC.

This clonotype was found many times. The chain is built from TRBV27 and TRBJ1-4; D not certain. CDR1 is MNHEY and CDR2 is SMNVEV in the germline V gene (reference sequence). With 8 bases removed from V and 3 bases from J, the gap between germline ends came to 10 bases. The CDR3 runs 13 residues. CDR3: CASGVSANEKLFF. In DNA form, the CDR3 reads TGTGCCAGCGGCGTTTCAGCTAATGAAAAACTGTTTTTT.

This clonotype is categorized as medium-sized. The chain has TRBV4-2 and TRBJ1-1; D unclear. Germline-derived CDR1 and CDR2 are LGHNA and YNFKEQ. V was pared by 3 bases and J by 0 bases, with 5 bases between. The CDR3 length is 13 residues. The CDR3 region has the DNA TGTGCCAGCAGCCATACGTTGAACACTGAAGCTTTCTTT. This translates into CASSHTLNTEAFF.

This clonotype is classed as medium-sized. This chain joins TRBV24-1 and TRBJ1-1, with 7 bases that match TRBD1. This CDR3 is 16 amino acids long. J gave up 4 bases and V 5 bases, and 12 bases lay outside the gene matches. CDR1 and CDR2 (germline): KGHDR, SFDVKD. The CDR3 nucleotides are TGTGCCACCAGTGGCGCAACAGGGGCTGGGGTCACTGAAGCTTTCTTT. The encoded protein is CATSGATGAGVTEAFF.

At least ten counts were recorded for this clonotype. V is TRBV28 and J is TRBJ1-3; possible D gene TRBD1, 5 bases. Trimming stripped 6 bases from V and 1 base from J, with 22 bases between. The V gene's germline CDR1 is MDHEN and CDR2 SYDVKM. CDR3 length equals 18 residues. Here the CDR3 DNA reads TGTGCCAGCAGCCCTTTTTGGGACCCTCGGGGGTCTGGAAACACCATATATTTT. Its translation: CASSPFWDPRGSGNTIYF.

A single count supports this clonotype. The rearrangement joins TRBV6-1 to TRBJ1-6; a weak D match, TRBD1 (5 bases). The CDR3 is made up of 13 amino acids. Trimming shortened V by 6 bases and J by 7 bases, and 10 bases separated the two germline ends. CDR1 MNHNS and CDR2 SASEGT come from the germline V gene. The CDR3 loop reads CASRQALNSPLHF. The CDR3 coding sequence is TGTGCCAGCAGACAGGCGCTCAATTCACCCCTCCACTTT.

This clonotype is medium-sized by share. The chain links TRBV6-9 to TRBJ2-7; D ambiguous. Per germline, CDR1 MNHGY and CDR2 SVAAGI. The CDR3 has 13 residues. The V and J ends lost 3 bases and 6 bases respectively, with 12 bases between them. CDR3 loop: CASSYSPDAEQYF. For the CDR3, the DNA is TGTGCCAGCAGTTACTCCCCGGACGCCGAGCAGTACTTC.

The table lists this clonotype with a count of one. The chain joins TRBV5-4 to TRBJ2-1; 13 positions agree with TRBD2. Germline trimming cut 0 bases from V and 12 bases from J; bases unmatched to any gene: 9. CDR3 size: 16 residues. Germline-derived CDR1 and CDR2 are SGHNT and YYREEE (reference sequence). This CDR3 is CASSLGGTSGIGVQFF. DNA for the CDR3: TGTGCCAGCAGCTTGGGTGGGACTAGCGGGATCGGGGTGCAGTTCTTC.

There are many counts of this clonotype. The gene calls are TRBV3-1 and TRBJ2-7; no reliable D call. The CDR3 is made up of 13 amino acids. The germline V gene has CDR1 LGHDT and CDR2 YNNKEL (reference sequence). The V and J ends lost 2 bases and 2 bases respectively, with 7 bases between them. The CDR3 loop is CASSQIPPYEQYF. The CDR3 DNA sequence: TGTGCCAGCAGCCAAATTCCCCCCTACGAGCAGTACTTC.

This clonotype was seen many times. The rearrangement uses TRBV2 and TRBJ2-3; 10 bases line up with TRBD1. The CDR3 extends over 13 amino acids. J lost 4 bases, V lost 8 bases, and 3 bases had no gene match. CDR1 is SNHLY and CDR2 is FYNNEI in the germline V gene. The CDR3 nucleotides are TGTGCCAGCGCTGGACAGGGGGCAGATACGCAGTATTTT. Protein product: CASAGQGADTQYF.

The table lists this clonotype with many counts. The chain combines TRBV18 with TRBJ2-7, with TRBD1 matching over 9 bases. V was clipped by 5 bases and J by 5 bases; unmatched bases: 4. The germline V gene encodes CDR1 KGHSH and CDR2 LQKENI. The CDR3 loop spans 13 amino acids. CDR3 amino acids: CASSWDRADEQYF. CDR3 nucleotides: TGTGCCAGCTCATGGGACAGGGCGGACGAGCAGTACTTC.

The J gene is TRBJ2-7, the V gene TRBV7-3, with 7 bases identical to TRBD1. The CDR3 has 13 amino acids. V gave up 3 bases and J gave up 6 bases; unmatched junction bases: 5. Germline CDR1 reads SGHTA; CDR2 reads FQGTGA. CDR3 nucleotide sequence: TGTGCCAGCAGCTTGACAGGGTCGTCCGAGCAGTACTTC. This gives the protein CASSLTGSSEQYF.